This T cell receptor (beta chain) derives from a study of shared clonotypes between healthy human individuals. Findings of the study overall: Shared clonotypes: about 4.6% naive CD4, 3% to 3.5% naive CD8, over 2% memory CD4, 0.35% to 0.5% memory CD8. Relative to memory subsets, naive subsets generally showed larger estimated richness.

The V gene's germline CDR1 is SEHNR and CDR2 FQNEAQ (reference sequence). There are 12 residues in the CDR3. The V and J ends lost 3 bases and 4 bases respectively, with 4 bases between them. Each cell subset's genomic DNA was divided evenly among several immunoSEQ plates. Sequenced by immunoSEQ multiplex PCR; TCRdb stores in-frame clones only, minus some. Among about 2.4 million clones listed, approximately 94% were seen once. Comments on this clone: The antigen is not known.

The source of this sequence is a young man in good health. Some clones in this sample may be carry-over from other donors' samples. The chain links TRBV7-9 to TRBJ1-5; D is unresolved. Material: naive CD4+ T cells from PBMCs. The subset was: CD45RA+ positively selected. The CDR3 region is CASSFHNQPQHF. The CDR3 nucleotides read TGTGCCAGCAGCTTCCATAATCAGCCCCAGCATTTT.